The rows below give T cell receptor beta chains drawn from one sample of a study of CD8 T cells in ankylosing spondylitis. One entry per CDR3 protein, called by TCRdb with MiXCR from the 5' RACE reads. The table has around 440,000 distinct CDR3 sequences, more than 15% seen once. Material for sequencing was blood, either unsorted or a sorted T cell fraction (not recorded which). The origin of the receptors is a male donor with ankylosing spondylitis. The CDR3 runs from the conserved cysteine through the conserved F or W. The D gene is left open where the match is weak. Expanded clones get a size class; other rows say once, few or many, or leave the size out.

-,TRBV20-1,TRBJ2-1,-,TGCAGTGCTAGATTACAGGGCCGGTACAATGAGCAGTTCTTC,CSARLQGRYNEQFF
many,TRBV12-3/TRBV12-4,TRBJ1-1,TRBD1,TGTGCCAGCAGGCATGACAGGGTCGGGAACACTGAAGCTTTCTTT,CASRHDRVGNTEAFF
many,TRBV7-9,TRBJ1-4,TRBD1,TGTGCCAGCAGACGACGGACAGGGACGAATGAAAAACTGTTTTTT,CASRRRTGTNEKLFF
-,TRBV28,TRBJ2-7,-,TGTGCCAGCAGATGGTCGGAGGTAGGCGAACAGTACTTC,CASRWSEVGEQYF
few,TRBV7-2,TRBJ2-1,TRBD1,TGTGCCAGCAGCCTACAGGGGGCCCGGGGGTCCTACAATGAGCAGTTCTTC,CASSLQGARGSYNEQFF
few,TRBV7-9,TRBJ2-4,-,TGTGCCAGCAGCTTGCCAGGGGGGAACATTCAGTACTTC,CASSLPGGNIQYF
few,TRBV6-5,TRBJ1-6,-,TGTGCCAGCAGTTACTCGAGTAGGGATAATTCACCCCTCCACTTT,CASSYSSRDNSPLHF
-,TRBV6-4,TRBJ2-3,-,TGTGCCAGCAGTGCGCAAAGGGGGGATACGCAGTATTTT,CASSAQRGDTQYF
-,TRBV6-1,TRBJ2-3,TRBD1,TGTGCCAGCAGCGATGGGACAGCCTCTAGCACAGATACGCAGTATTTT,CASSDGTASSTDTQYF
few,TRBV7-2,TRBJ1-1,TRBD1,TGTGCCAGCAGCGATCGGACAGGAGCAGCGACGGGGATGAGAGCTTTCTTT,CASSDRTGAATGMRAFF
many,TRBV5-1,TRBJ2-1,-,TGCGCCAGCAGCTTGGCCGGAGCCAGTGAGCAGTTCTTC,CASSLAGASEQFF
-,TRBV4-2,TRBJ1-2,-,TGTGCCAGCAGCCCCCGGGACCCCCGGGGTTATGGCTACACCTTC,CASSPRDPRGYGYTF
-,TRBV7-8,TRBJ1-3,-,TGTGCCAGCAGCTTAGACCAGGGCTTGGGAAACACCATATATTTT,CASSLDQGLGNTIYF
-,TRBV27,TRBJ1-1,-,TGTGCCAGCTCGGGCAGGCCCCTGATGAACACTGAAGCTTTCTTT,CASSGRPLMNTEAFF
few,TRBV20-1,TRBJ1-1,-,TGCAGTGCTAGGAGGGGGATAGCTATCTCTGAAGCTTTCTTT,CSARRGIAISEAFF
-,TRBV10-3,TRBJ2-1,TRBD2,TGTGCCATCAGTGATAGTCTAGCGGGCCTCTACAATGAGCAGTTCTTC,CAISDSLAGLYNEQFF
-,TRBV13,TRBJ1-1,TRBD1,TGTGCCAGCAGCTTGTTAAGACAGGGGAAGGGAGCTTTCTTT,CASSLLRQGKGAFF
-,TRBV3-1,TRBJ1-1,-,TGTGCCAGCAGCAATGTGTTAGGAAATCGGGCTTTCTTT,CASSNVLGNRAFF
few,TRBV6-2/TRBV6-3,TRBJ2-1,-,TGTGCCAGCAGTCCCCCTCGGACCACTTGGCAGTTCTTC,CASSPPRTTWQFF
many,TRBV20-1,TRBJ2-1,-,TGCAGTGCCACCCCTACTAGGTACAATGAGCAGTTCTTC,CSATPTRYNEQFF
few,TRBV12-3/TRBV12-4,TRBJ2-1,TRBD2,TGTGCCAGCAGCCCTAGCGGGATTGAGCAGTTCTTC,CASSPSGIEQFF
few,TRBV3-1,TRBJ1-1,-,TGTGCCAGCAGCCCCCTGGGGGTGTTAGTGGGGGGCACTGAAGCTTTCTTT,CASSPLGVLVGGTEAFF
few,TRBV27,TRBJ1-3,-,TGTGCCAGCAGTTTAGAAGGGGCTGGGGGAAACACCATATATTTT,CASSLEGAGGNTIYF
many,TRBV5-1,TRBJ2-3,TRBD2,TGCGCCAGCAGAACTAGCGGGGGGGCCCTGAATACGCAGTATTTT,CASRTSGGALNTQYF
-,TRBV6-5,TRBJ2-7,TRBD2,TGTGCCAGCAGTTATGGGACTAGCGGGAGGCCAGGCGAGCAGTACTTC,CASSYGTSGRPGEQYF
-,TRBV5-1,TRBJ2-7,TRBD1,TGCGCCAGCAGCTACGGGACAGGGAAATCATACGAGCAGTACTTC,CASSYGTGKSYEQYF